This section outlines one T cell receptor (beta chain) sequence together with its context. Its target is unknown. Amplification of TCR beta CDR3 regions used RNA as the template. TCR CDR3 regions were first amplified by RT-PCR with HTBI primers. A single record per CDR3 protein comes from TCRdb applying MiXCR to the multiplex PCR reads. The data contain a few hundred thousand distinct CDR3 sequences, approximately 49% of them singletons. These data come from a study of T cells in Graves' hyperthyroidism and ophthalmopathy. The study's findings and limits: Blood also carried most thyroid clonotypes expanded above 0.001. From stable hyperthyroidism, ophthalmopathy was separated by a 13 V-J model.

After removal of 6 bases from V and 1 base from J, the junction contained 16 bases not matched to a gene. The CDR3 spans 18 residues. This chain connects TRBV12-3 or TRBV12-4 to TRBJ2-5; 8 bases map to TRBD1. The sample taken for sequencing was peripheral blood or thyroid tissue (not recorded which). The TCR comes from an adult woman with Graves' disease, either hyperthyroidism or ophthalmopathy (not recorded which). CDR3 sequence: CASSADFSGTGVQETQYF. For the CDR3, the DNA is TGTGCCAGCAGCGCAGACTTCTCGGGGACAGGCGTCCAAGAGACCCAGTACTTC.